Below are 23 T cell receptor beta chains sequenced from a single sample in a study of cytomegalovirus exposure and HLA in healthy donors. The PCR contained 60 Vbeta and 13 Jbeta primers. Using immunoSEQ multiplex PCR, the repertoire was profiled, and TCRdb retains in-frame clones only, with some absent. Of some 130,000 clones listed, about 74% are singletons. The sequenced material came from PBMCs. These receptors came from an older woman in good health and CMV-seronegative.

The CDR3 DNA is TGTGCCAGCAGGAGGGACAGGGGGCCTGATACGCAGTATTTT. Its protein product is CASRRDRGPDTQYF. V usage is TRBV2 and J usage is TRBJ2-3; 12 bases are a match to TRBD1. Germline CDR1 SNHLY, CDR2 FYNNEI. The CDR3 totals 14 residues. Germline trimming cut 6 bases from V and 6 bases from J; bases unmatched to any gene: 4.

The chain is built from TRBV9 and TRBJ2-5, with 11 bases that match TRBD2. This CDR3 region has 18 residues. After removal of 0 bases from V and 4 bases from J, the junction contained 11 bases not matched to a gene. The germline V gene encodes CDR1 SGDLS and CDR2 YYNGEE. CDR3 nucleotides: TGTGCCAGCAGCGTAGGGGGCCCCCTTGGACTAGCGGGAGAGACCCAGTACTTC. Translating gives CASSVGGPLGLAGETQYF.

The gene calls are TRBV29-1 and TRBJ1-2; D may be TRBD1 (5 bases). V gave up 6 bases and J gave up 6 bases, with 14 bases separating them. The CDR3 consists of 12 residues. Germline V gene data show CDR1 as SQVTM and CDR2 as ANQGSEA. Written as DNA, the CDR3 is TGCAGCGTCACAGGAGATCGGGATGGCTACACCTTC. This translates into CSVTGDRDGYTF.

J is TRBJ1-3 and V is TRBV2; 9 nucleotides match TRBD1. Germline V gene data show CDR1 as SNHLY and CDR2 as FYNNEI. Germline trimming cut 8 bases from V and 4 bases from J; bases unmatched to any gene: 9. The CDR3 totals 15 residues. The CDR3 is CASVPGQGFGNTIYF. The CDR3 DNA is TGTGCCAGCGTTCCGGGACAGGGCTTCGGAAACACCATATATTTT.

The chain uses TRBV29-1 and TRBJ2-1, with D possibly TRBD2 on 5 matching bases. This CDR3 region has 14 residues. The germline V and J ends were trimmed by 6 bases and 3 bases, with 15 bases remaining between them. Germline CDR1 reads SQVTM; CDR2 reads ANQGSEA. The CDR3 nucleotides are TGCAGCGTGCCAACTAGTGTCATCTACAATGAGCAGTTCTTC. It encodes CSVPTSVIYNEQFF.

V gene TRBV29-1 combines with J gene TRBJ2-1; 10 bases line up with TRBD2. The CDR3 contains 15 residues. V lost 4 bases and J lost 8; bases outside the gene matches: 11. Germline CDR1 and CDR2: SQVTM and ANQGSEA. The CDR3 loop is CSVVGLAGVRDEQFF. DNA of the CDR3: TGCAGCGTTGTAGGTCTAGCGGGAGTTAGGGATGAGCAGTTCTTC.

The J gene is TRBJ2-3, the V gene TRBV12-5, with no clear D. This CDR3 comprises 13 residues. Germline V gene data show CDR1 as LGHNT and CDR2 as FRNRAP. V was shortened by 5 bases and J by 3 bases, with 9 bases between the two germline ends. The CDR3 region is CASGPLGTDTQYF. In DNA, the CDR3 is TGTGCTAGTGGTCCGCTAGGTACAGATACGCAGTATTTT.

CDR3 amino acids: CASSLPVSVGYTF. The CDR3 DNA sequence: TGTGCCAGCAGCTTACCAGTCAGTGTGGGCTACACCTTC. The chain couples TRBV5-4 to TRBJ1-2; D remains ambiguous. V was pared by 2 bases and J by 8 bases, with 13 bases between. Germline CDR1 is SGHNT and CDR2 is YYREEE (reference sequence). The CDR3 loop spans 13 amino acids.

The chain carries TRBV7-8 and TRBJ2-5, with D possibly matching TRBD2 (5 bases). CDR3 length: 13 amino acids. Germline V gene data show CDR1 as SGHVS and CDR2 as FQNEAQ. V lost 2 bases and J 3 bases, leaving 7 bases between the germline ends. The CDR3 sequence: CASSLILEETQYF. The CDR3 bases are TGTGCCAGCAGCTTAATACTAGAAGAGACCCAGTACTTC.

J is TRBJ2-7 and V is TRBV4-1, with a possible D match to TRBD2 (5 bases). The CDR3 spans 16 residues. The V and J ends lost 3 bases and 5 bases respectively, with 20 bases between them. Germline V gene data show CDR1 as MGHRA and CDR2 as YSYEKL. CDR3: CASSQEPGVRQDEQYF. CDR3 DNA sequence: TGCGCCAGCAGCCAGGAGCCCGGGGTTCGCCAGGACGAGCAGTACTTC.

The genes are TRBV30 and TRBJ2-5, with 12 bases lining up with TRBD1. Germline V CDR1 and CDR2: GTSNPN, SVGIG (reference sequence). Unmatched junction bases numbered 5, after V lost 5 bases and J lost 1 base. CDR3 size: 15 residues. The CDR3 reads CAWAPGQGAQETQYF. In DNA form, the CDR3 reads TGTGCCTGGGCACCGGGACAGGGGGCCCAAGAGACCCAGTACTTC.

The J gene is TRBJ2-1, the V gene TRBV30; 10 bases match TRBD2. The germline V gene encodes CDR1 GTSNPN and CDR2 SVGIG (reference sequence). V lost 4 bases to trimming and J lost 9 bases; unmatched junction nucleotides: 12. The CDR3 is made up of 15 amino acids. CDR3 sequence reads: CAWMPAGGPGAEQFF. The CDR3 DNA reads TGTGCCTGGATGCCAGCGGGAGGGCCCGGGGCTGAGCAGTTCTTC.

The V call is TRBV20-1, the J call TRBJ1-2; D unclear. This CDR3 region has 9 residues. Germline assignment: CDR1 DFQATT and CDR2 SNEGSKA (reference sequence). CDR3 amino acids: CRLNGGYTF. For the CDR3, the DNA is TGCAGGCTGAACGGGGGCTACACCTTC.

The V call is TRBV19, the J call TRBJ2-3; 12 positions agree with TRBD2. The CDR3 sequence is 17 residues long. After removal of 5 bases from V and 0 bases from J, the junction contained 6 bases not matched to a gene. Germline V CDR1 and CDR2: LNHDA, SQIVND (reference sequence). CDR3 sequence: CASSWLAGGLSTDTQYF. As DNA, the CDR3 is TGTGCCAGTAGTTGGCTAGCGGGAGGGCTAAGCACAGATACGCAGTATTTT.

The chain recombines TRBV28 with TRBJ2-5, with D perhaps matching TRBD2 (5 bases). Trimming left V 6 bases short and J 0 bases short, with 14 bases between. The germline CDR1 and CDR2 sequences are MDHEN and SYDVKM. The CDR3 is 15 residues long. The CDR3, as DNA: TGTGCCAGCAGCACCCCCCGGGGTTACCAAGAGACCCAGTACTTC. Its protein product is CASSTPRGYQETQYF.

This chain links TRBV7-6 with TRBJ1-3; perhaps TRBD1 as D (5 bases). CDR1 SGHVS and CDR2 FNYEAQ come from the germline V gene. This CDR3 contains 16 residues. V was shortened by 0 bases and J by 0 bases, with 9 bases between the two germline ends. The CDR3 is CASSLAGLSSGNTIYF. In nucleotides, the CDR3 is TGTGCCAGCAGCTTAGCGGGACTAAGCTCTGGAAACACCATATATTTT.

The rearrangement links TRBV19 to TRBJ2-7; 8 bases line up with TRBD1. The CDR3 is 15 residues long. V dropped 5 bases and J dropped 0; count of bases not matched to a gene: 6. Germline V gene data show CDR1 as LNHDA and CDR2 as SQIVND (reference sequence). The CDR3 protein is CASSVGQGSSYEQYF. Written as DNA, the CDR3 is TGTGCCAGTAGTGTCGGACAGGGAAGCTCCTACGAGCAGTACTTC.

Only one count was recorded for this clone. CDR3 sequence: CASSPGSSYNSPLHF. CDR3 DNA: TGTGCCAGCTCCCCAGGCAGCTCCTATAATTCACCCCTCCACTTT. The chain couples TRBV18 to TRBJ1-6, with D unclear. With 6 bases removed from V and 0 bases from J, the gap between germline ends came to 9 bases. There are 15 residues in the CDR3. Germline CDR1 KGHSH, CDR2 LQKENI.

The chain couples TRBV7-3 to TRBJ1-1; D is undetermined. V lost 10 bases, J lost 5 bases, and 17 bases lay in between. CDR1 is SGHTA and CDR2 is FQGTGA in the germline V gene. This CDR3 has 13 amino acids. The DNA for the CDR3 is TGTGCCACCCCATTCCCCCGGGGTACTGAAGCTTTCTTT. Its protein product is CATPFPRGTEAFF.

The rearrangement links TRBV7-9 to TRBJ2-1; possible D gene TRBD2, 5 bases. CDR1 is SEHNR and CDR2 is FQNEAQ in the germline V gene (reference sequence). The V and J ends lost 1 base and 13 bases respectively, with 8 bases between them. The CDR3 has 11 residues. The CDR3 loop is CASSLGPGQFF. The CDR3 DNA sequence: TGTGCCAGCAGCTTAGGCCCGGGACAGTTCTTC.

V is TRBV7-2 and J is TRBJ2-7; 7 bases are shared with TRBD1. The CDR3 has 14 residues. Losses at the gene ends were 6 bases for V and 1 base for J; bases not matched to a gene: 6. CDR1 is SGHTA and CDR2 is FQGNSA in the germline V gene. The CDR3, as DNA: TGTGCCAGCAGTCGGGACAGCTCATCCTACGAGCAGTACTTC. It encodes CASSRDSSSYEQYF. The whole variable domain, remainder taken from reference TRBV7-2 and TRBJ2-7, is GAGVSQSPSNKVTEKGKDVELRCDPISGHTALYWYRQSLGQGLEFLIYFQGNSAPDKSGLPSDRFSAERTGGSVSTLTIQRTQQEDSAVYLCASSRDSSSYEQYFGPGTRLTVT.

The chain employs TRBV28 and TRBJ2-3; 8 bases align to TRBD1. CDR1 is MDHEN, CDR2 SYDVKM, per germline. The CDR3 extends over 17 amino acids. Trimming took 6 bases from V and 2 from J; bases not matched to a gene: 13. CDR3 sequence (DNA): TGTGCCAGCAGGGATATCCGGGAACAGGGGGTCACAGATACGCAGTATTTT. Encoded protein: CASRDIREQGVTDTQYF. Looking up the rest from reference TRBV28 and TRBJ2-3 gives the full variable domain: DVKVTQSSRYLVKRTGEKVFLECVQDMDHENMFWYRQDPGLGLRLIYFSYDVKMKEKGDIPEGYSVSREKKERFSLILESASTNQTSMYLCASRDIREQGVTDTQYFGPGTRLTVL.

This sequence joins TRBV5-1 and TRBJ2-6; no firm D call. The length of the CDR3 is 16 residues. Trimming stripped 4 bases from V and 0 bases from J, with 11 bases between. Germline CDR1 is SGHRS and CDR2 is YFSETQ. The DNA for the CDR3 is TGCGCCAGCAGCCCGGGTTGGAACTCTGGGGCCAACGTCCTGACTTTC. It translates to CASSPGWNSGANVLTF.